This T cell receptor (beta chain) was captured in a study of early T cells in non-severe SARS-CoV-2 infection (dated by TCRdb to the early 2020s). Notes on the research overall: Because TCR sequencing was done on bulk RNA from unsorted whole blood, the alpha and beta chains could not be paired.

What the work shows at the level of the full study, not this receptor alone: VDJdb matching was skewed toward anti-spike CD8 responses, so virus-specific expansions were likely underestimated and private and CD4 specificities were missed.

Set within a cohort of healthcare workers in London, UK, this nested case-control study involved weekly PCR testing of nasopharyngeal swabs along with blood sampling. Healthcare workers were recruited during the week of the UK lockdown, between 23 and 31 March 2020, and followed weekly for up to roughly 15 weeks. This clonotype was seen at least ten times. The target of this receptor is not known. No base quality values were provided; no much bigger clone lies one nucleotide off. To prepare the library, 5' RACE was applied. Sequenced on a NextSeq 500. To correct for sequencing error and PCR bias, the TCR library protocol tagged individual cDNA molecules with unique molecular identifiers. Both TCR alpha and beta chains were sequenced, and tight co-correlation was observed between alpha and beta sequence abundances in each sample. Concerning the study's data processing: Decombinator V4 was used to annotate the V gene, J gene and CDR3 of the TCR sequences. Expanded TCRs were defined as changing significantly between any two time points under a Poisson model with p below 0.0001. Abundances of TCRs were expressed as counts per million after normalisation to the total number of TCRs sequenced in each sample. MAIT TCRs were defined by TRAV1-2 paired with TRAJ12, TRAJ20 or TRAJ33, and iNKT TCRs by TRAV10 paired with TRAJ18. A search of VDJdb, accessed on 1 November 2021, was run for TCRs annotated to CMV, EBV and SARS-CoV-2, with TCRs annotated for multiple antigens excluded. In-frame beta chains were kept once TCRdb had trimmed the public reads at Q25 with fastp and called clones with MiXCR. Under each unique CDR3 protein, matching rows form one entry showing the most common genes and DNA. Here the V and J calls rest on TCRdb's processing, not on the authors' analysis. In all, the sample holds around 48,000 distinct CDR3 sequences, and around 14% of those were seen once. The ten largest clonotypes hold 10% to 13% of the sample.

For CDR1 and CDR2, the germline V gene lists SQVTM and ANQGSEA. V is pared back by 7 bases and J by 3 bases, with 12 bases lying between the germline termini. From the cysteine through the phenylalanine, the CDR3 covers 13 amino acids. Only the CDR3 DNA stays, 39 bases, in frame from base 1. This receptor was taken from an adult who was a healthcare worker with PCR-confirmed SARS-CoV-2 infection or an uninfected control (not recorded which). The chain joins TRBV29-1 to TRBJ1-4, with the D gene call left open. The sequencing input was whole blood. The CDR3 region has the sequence CSANGIANEKLFF. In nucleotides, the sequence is TGCAGCGCCAACGGGATTGCTAATGAAAAACTGTTTTTT.